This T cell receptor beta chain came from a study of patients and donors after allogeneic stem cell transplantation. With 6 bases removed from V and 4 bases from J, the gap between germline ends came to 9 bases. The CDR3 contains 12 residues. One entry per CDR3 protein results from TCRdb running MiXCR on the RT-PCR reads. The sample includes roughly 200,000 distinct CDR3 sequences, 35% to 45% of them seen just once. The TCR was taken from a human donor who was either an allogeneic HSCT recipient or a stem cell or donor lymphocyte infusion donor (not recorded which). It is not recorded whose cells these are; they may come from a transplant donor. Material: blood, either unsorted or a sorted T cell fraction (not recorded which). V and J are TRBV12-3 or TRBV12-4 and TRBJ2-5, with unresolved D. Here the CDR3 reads CASRPNGETQYF. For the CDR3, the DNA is TGTGCCAGCAGGCCAAATGGAGAGACCCAGTACTTC.